The 12 T cell receptor beta chains in this list originate from one sample, sequenced in a study of preoperative IRX-2 immunotherapy in early breast cancer. Treatment given: preoperative locoregional IRX-2 cytokine immunotherapy. Data came from immunoSEQ multiplex PCR; TCRdb stores just in-frame clones and leaves some out. The repertoire holds 20,000 to 30,000 clones, approximately 80% seen once, with roughly 2.2% in the top ten. The material sequenced was lymph node tissue, taken before IRX-2 immunotherapy. The receptors shown here come from a human donor with breast cancer.

This clone was counted a single time. The chain uses TRBV6-8 and TRBJ1-1, with TRBD1 identical over 7 bases. CDR1 and CDR2 (germline): MNHGY, SAAAGT. This CDR3 contains 14 residues. Trimming took 8 bases from V and 0 from J; bases not matched to a gene: 6. Here the CDR3 DNA reads TGTGCCAGCGGGGACAGTTATCTGAACACTGAAGCTTTCTTT. This codes for CASGDSYLNTEAFF.

This chain uses TRBV15 with TRBJ1-3; D perhaps matches TRBD1 (6 bases). The germline V gene encodes CDR1 LNHNV and CDR2 YYDKDF (reference sequence). The ends were cut back, 5 bases at V and 4 bases at J, with 15 bases in the middle. CDR3 length: 15 amino acids. CDR3 sequence reads: CATSSRYRDGNTIYF. For the CDR3, the DNA is TGTGCCACCAGCTCCCGTTACAGGGACGGAAACACCATATATTTT.

The chain has TRBV23-1 and TRBJ1-1; weak D call: TRBD1 (5 bases). TRBV23-1 is marked as an open reading frame, function uncertain. This CDR3 is built from 15 residues. The ends were cut back, 6 bases at V and 0 bases at J, with 14 bases in the middle. The CDR3 bases are TGCGCCAGCAGAGGAAGAGCGGGGGTGAACACTGAAGCTTTCTTT. It translates to CASRGRAGVNTEAFF.

The chain joins TRBV23-1 to TRBJ1-5; the match to TRBD1 covers 8 bases. TRBV23-1 is reported as an ORF; its role is uncertain. The CDR3 has 19 amino acids. V lost 6 bases and J lost 1; bases outside the gene matches: 17. CDR3 sequence: CASSQDPETGVLSNQPQHF. CDR3 nucleotides: TGCGCCAGCAGCCAAGATCCCGAGACAGGGGTACTAAGCAATCAGCCCCAGCATTTT.

The rearrangement uses TRBV4-1 and TRBJ2-1; 8 bases are shared with TRBD2. The CDR3 sequence is 14 residues long. CDR1 and CDR2 (germline): MGHRA, YSYEKL. V shed 6 bases and J 10 bases; nucleotides not matched to a gene: 11. The CDR3 nucleotides read TGCGCCAGCAGTCATACTAGCGGACACCCCGAGCAGTTCTTC. It yields the protein CASSHTSGHPEQFF.

This sequence joins TRBV25-1 and TRBJ2-1; 8 positions match TRBD2. The CDR3 extends over 16 amino acids. The germline gives CDR1 MGHDK, CDR2 SYGVNS. J gave up 7 bases and V 3 bases, and 11 bases lay outside the gene matches. The CDR3 sequence: CASSDSGGKSVNEQFF. Written as DNA, the CDR3 is TGTGCCAGCAGTGATTCGGGGGGGAAAAGTGTGAATGAGCAGTTCTTC.

The CDR3 DNA reads as TGTGCCAGCAGCTTACAACCAGGGCTTAATTCACCCCTCCACTTT. Protein sequence: CASSLQPGLNSPLHF. The chain couples TRBV11-3 to TRBJ1-6; TRBD1 is a possible D gene (5 bases). The ends were cut back, 2 bases at V and 6 bases at J, with 11 bases in the middle. Germline lookup yields CDR1 SGHNT and CDR2 YENEEA. The CDR3 length is 15 residues. The full variable domain, in which reference TRBV11-3 and TRBJ1-6 provide the parts outside the CDR3, is EAGVVQSPRYKIIEKKQPVAFWCNPISGHNTLYWYLQNLGQGPELLIRYENEEAVDDSQLPKDRFSAERLKGVDSTLKIQPAELGDSAVYLCASSLQPGLNSPLHFGNGTRLTVT.

The J gene is TRBJ1-1, the V gene TRBV7-2; D gene uncertain. Trimming removed 2 bases from V and 1 base from J, with 14 bases in between. The germline V gene encodes CDR1 SGHTA and CDR2 FQGNSA. CDR3 length equals 16 residues. CDR3 sequence: CASSLLSWARNTEAFF. The CDR3 DNA reads TGTGCCAGCAGCTTACTCTCCTGGGCAAGGAACACTGAAGCTTTCTTT.

The rearrangement uses TRBV11-3 and TRBJ1-6; D might be TRBD1 (5 bases). The germline CDR1 and CDR2 sequences are SGHNT and YENEEA. CDR3 length: 14 amino acids. The V end lost 1 base, the J end lost 9 bases, and 10 bases lay between the germline ends. The CDR3 DNA reads TGTGCCAGCAGCTTAGGGGGCACGAGTTCACCCCTCCACTTT. Translated, it gives CASSLGGTSSPLHF.

As DNA, the CDR3 is TGTGCCAGCAGTGAGACAGGGCGGGCGTCCACAGATACGCAGTATTTT. Its protein is CASSETGRASTDTQYF. This chain links TRBV6-8 with TRBJ2-3; 7 bases agree with TRBD1. After removal of 5 bases from V and 2 bases from J, the junction contained 10 bases not matched to a gene. Germline lookup yields CDR1 MNHGY and CDR2 SAAAGT. The CDR3 extends over 16 amino acids.

The chain combines TRBV10-3 with TRBJ1-1; TRBD1 matches at 9 bases. V lost 2 bases, J lost 4 bases, and 5 bases stayed unmatched. CDR3 size: 15 residues. Per germline, CDR1 ENHRY and CDR2 SYGVKD. DNA of the CDR3: TGTGCCATCAGTGAGACGGGACAGGGCTTCACTGAAGCTTTCTTT. It yields the protein CAISETGQGFTEAFF.

The chain recombines TRBV11-3 with TRBJ2-5; TRBD2 matches at 11 bases. The CDR3 is 17 residues long. The germline gives CDR1 SGHNT, CDR2 YENEEA. V lost 2 bases, J lost 0 bases, and 5 bases stayed unmatched. CDR3 sequence (DNA): TGTGCCAGCAGCTTACCCGTAGCGGGGGGGTACCAAGAGACCCAGTACTTC. Translation: CASSLPVAGGYQETQYF.